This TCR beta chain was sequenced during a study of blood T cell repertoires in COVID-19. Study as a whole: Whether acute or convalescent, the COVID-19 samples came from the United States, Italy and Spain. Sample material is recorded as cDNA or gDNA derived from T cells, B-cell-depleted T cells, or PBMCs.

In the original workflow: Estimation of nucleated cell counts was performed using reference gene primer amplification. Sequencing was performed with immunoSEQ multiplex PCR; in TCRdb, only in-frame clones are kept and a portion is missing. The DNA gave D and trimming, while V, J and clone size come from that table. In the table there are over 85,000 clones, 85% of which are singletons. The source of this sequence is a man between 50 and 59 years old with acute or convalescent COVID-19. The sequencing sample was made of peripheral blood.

The CDR3, as DNA: TGCGCCAGCAGCCATACCGGGACAGGGGGATCCTACGAGCAGTACTTC. This encodes CASSHTGTGGSYEQYF. The rearrangement joins TRBV4-1 to TRBJ2-7; TRBD1 aligns across 11 bases. Germline lookup yields CDR1 MGHRA and CDR2 YSYEKL. The CDR3 has 16 amino acids. V lost 3 bases, J lost 1 base, and 5 bases stayed unmatched.